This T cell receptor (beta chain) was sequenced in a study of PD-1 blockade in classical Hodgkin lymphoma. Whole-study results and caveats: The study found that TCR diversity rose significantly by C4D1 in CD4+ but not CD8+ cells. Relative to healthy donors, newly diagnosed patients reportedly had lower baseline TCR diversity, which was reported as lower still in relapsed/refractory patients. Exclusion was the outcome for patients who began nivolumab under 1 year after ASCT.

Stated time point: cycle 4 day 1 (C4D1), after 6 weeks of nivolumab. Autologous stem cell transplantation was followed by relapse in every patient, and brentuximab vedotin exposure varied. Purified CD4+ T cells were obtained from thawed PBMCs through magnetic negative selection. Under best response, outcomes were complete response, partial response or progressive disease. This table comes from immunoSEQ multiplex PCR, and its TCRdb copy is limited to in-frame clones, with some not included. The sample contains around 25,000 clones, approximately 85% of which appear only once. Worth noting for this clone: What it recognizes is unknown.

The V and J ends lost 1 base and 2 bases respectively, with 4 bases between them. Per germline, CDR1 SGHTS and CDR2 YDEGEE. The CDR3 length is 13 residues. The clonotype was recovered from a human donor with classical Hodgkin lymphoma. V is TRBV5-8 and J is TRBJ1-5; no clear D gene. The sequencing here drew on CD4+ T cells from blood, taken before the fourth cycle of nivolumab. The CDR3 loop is CASSLFRNQPQHF. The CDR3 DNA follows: TGTGCCAGCAGCTTGTTTCGCAATCAGCCCCAGCATTTT.